The present T cell receptor beta chain was sequenced within a study of tumor-infiltrating lymphocytes in primary liver carcinoma. Regarding the study as a whole: It was in tumors, not blood, that the top-250-clone fraction was significantly higher (p = 0.039).

The blood RNA (from unsorted whole blood) was obtained, and germline DNA was also extracted. The trim removed 6 bases at V and 1 base at J, leaving 13 bases unmatched. This CDR3 has 18 residues. The germline gives CDR1 MNHNS, CDR2 SASEGT. Comments on this clonotype: Its antigen remains unidentified.

Using a constant-region primer together with ProtoScript II reverse transcriptase, TCR beta cDNA was made from around 0.55 ug of total RNA. ARM-PCR was slightly modified, and three nested multiplex PCR rounds with it gave rise to the TCR beta libraries. Two initial PCR rounds of approximately 10 cycles each paired TRBV1-TRBV30 forward primers with a C-beta reverse primer. One entry per CDR3 protein, called by TCRdb with MiXCR from the multiplex PCR reads. The table includes about 330,000 distinct CDR3 sequences, around 60% detected once. The V and J genes are TRBV6-1 and TRBJ1-3, with 9 bases that match TRBD1. Sequences were obtained from peripheral blood. This clonotype was obtained from a man aged 40-50 years with primary liver carcinoma and hepatitis B virus infection. The CDR3 protein is CASSPPLGQGHSGNTIYF. CDR3 DNA: TGTGCCAGCAGCCCCCCTTTGGGACAGGGCCATTCTGGAAACACCATATATTTT.